A selection of T cell receptor beta chains follows, all from one sample in a study of blood T cell repertoires in COVID-19. Only in-frame clones appear in the TCRdb table, and some are missing; sequencing was by immunoSEQ multiplex PCR. The sample has 60,000 to 90,000 clones, roughly 89% seen once. Sequencing input: peripheral blood. The receptors come from a woman older than 75 with active or convalescent COVID-19. The CDR3 runs from the conserved cysteine through the conserved F or W. D genes are given only for firm matches. Clone sizes are given selectively: once, few, many, or a class where the clone is expanded.

d_call	clone_size	j_call	v_call	cdr3_nt	cdr3_aa
-	few	TRBJ2-7	TRBV29-1	TGCAGCGTTGACAGGGGCTACGAGCAGTACTTC	CSVDRGYEQYF
-	-	TRBJ2-2	TRBV6-5	TGTGCCAGCAGTTACCCCCCGGGGGAGCTGTTTTTT	CASSYPPGELFF
TRBD1	-	TRBJ1-6	TRBV3-1/TRBV3-2	TGTGCCAGCAGCCAAGGCACAGGGGGCGCTAACTCACCCCTCCACTTT	CASSQGTGGANSPLHF
TRBD2	once	TRBJ2-2	TRBV7-2	TGTGCCAGCAGCTTAGAACTAGCGTTCTACGGGGAGCTGTTTTTT	CASSLELAFYGELFF
TRBD1	once	TRBJ1-4	TRBV18	TGTGCCAGCTCATTAGGACAGGGCGAAAAACTGTTTTTT	CASSLGQGEKLFF
-	-	TRBJ1-1	TRBV6-2/TRBV6-3	TGTGCCAGCAGTAAGACAGTTGGGAACACTGAAGCTTTCTTT	CASSKTVGNTEAFF
TRBD2	-	TRBJ2-3	TRBV2	TGTGCCAGCAGTAGGACTAGCGGGAGGACCTTCACAGATACGCAGTATTTT	CASSRTSGRTFTDTQYF
TRBD2	-	TRBJ2-5	TRBV30	TGTGCCTGGAGCGCCGGAGCGGGAGGGCTACCCCGCGGGACCCAGTACTTC	CAWSAGAGGLPRGTQYF
TRBD2	-	TRBJ2-1	TRBV5-1	TGCGCCAGCAGTTTAACCGGGACTAGCGTGTATGAGCAGTTCTTC	CASSLTGTSVYEQFF
-	-	TRBJ2-3	TRBV3-1/TRBV3-2	TGTGCCAGCAGCCAAGCGGGATCCACAGATACGCAGTATTTT	CASSQAGSTDTQYF
-	-	TRBJ2-7	TRBV18	TGTGCCAGCTCACCACCCCTACAGGGTTACGAGCAGTACTTC	CASSPPLQGYEQYF
TRBD1	-	TRBJ1-5	TRBV7-2	TGTGCCAGCAGCTTACAGGGGGCGGTTGGCAATCAGCCCCAGCATTTT	CASSLQGAVGNQPQHF
-	-	TRBJ1-6	TRBV28	TGTGCCAGCAGTTTGCAGGCCCAGCCACCCCTCCACTTT	CASSLQAQPPLHF
TRBD2	-	TRBJ2-2	TRBV19	TGTGCCAGTAGTAGACTAGCGGGACGGGGGGACACCGGGGAGCTGTTTTTT	CASSRLAGRGDTGELFF
-	few	TRBJ1-1	TRBV29-1	TGCAGCGTTCAGTTGAAAGCGGGCACTGAAGCTTTCTTT	CSVQLKAGTEAFF
-	few	TRBJ2-1	TRBV7-6	TGTGCCAGCAGCTTAGGTTTAACTAGCTCCTACAATGAGGGACAGTTCTTC	CASSLGLTSSYNEGQFF
TRBD1	-	TRBJ1-3	TRBV4-1	TGCGCCAGCAGCCAAGGGCTAGGGACAGGGTACGGAAACACCATATATTTT	CASSQGLGTGYGNTIYF
-	-	TRBJ2-2	TRBV4-3	TGCGCCAGCAGCCAAGAAACCGGGAGACACTCCGGGGAGCTGTTTTTT	CASSQETGRHSGELFF
-	-	TRBJ2-5	TRBV10-2	TGCGCCAGCAGTGGCATAACAGGGAGACAAGAGACCCAGTACTTC	CASSGITGRQETQYF
-	-	TRBJ2-5	TRBV5-1	TGCGCCAGCAGCTTGGCCTCAGATCACCAAGAGACCCAGTACTTC	CASSLASDHQETQYF
TRBD2	once	TRBJ2-1	TRBV6-2/TRBV6-3	TGTGCCAGCAGTTACTTGGGACTAGCGGGGGGGCAGTTCTCGAATGAGCAGTTCTTC	CASSYLGLAGGQFSNEQFF
-	-	TRBJ2-5	TRBV10-3	TGTGCCATCAGCCAGGGGACGGAGACCCAGTACTTC	CAISQGTETQYF
TRBD2	few	TRBJ2-1	TRBV19	TGTGCCAGTAGTATCTACGGACTAACCCTCCCGGGGGGCAATGAGCAGTTCTTC	CASSIYGLTLPGGNEQFF
TRBD1	-	TRBJ2-7	TRBV6-2/TRBV6-3	TGTGCCAGCAGTCCCCGTCCGGGACAGGGGAGGGGGACCTACGAGCAGTACTTC	CASSPRPGQGRGTYEQYF
-	-	TRBJ1-1	TRBV14	TGTGCCAGCCCTCGGGGGGTCCGGACTGAAGCTTTCTTT	CASPRGVRTEAFF
-	-	TRBJ2-7	TRBV5-1	TGCGCCAGCAGCTCGGACAGCCTTGGGGAGCAGTACTTC	CASSSDSLGEQYF
TRBD1	-	TRBJ1-5	TRBV10-3	TGTGCCATCAGTGACGGAGACAGGGGGCGCGGGCAGCCCCAGCATTTT	CAISDGDRGRGQPQHF
TRBD1	-	TRBJ2-5	TRBV5-1	TGCGCCAGCAGCTCCTCCGGGACAGCCTCGACGACCCAGTACTTC	CASSSSGTASTTQYF
-	-	TRBJ1-4	TRBV2	TGTGCCAGCAGTGAAGCTCGGGGCGGGAGAAATGAAAAACTGTTTTTT	CASSEARGGRNEKLFF
-	-	TRBJ2-3	TRBV7-2	TGTGCCAGCAGCTTAATCTTGTTAGCGGCAACAAATACGCAGTATTTT	CASSLILLAATNTQYF
-	once	TRBJ1-2	TRBV5-1	TGCGCCAGCAGCTTGGACCGGAGGACAGCCTCTAACTATGGCTACACCTTC	CASSLDRRTASNYGYTF
TRBD1	-	TRBJ1-6	TRBV9	TGTGCCAGCACCCGCACAGGGGATAGTTCACCCCTCCACTTT	CASTRTGDSSPLHF
TRBD1	-	TRBJ1-2	TRBV7-9	TGTGCCAGCAGCAGGGACAGTAACGGCTACACCTTC	CASSRDSNGYTF
-	once	TRBJ2-7	TRBV7-2	TGTGCCAGCAGCTTAGTGCCAGTCCCGGGCGAGCAGTACTTC	CASSLVPVPGEQYF
-	-	TRBJ2-1	TRBV6-2/TRBV6-3	TGTGCCAGCAGTTTACAGAGCTCCTACAATGAGCAGTTCTTC	CASSLQSSYNEQFF
-	few	TRBJ1-2	TRBV4-3	TGCGCCAGCAGCCAAGATAGATTGGCAGGGGCATACTATGGCTACACCTTC	CASSQDRLAGAYYGYTF
TRBD1	-	TRBJ2-3	TRBV29-1	TGCAGCGTTGATCCGGACAGGGAGGCAGATACGCAGTATTTT	CSVDPDREADTQYF
TRBD1	-	TRBJ1-2	TRBV20-1	TGCAGTGCTAGTTCCGGGACAGGGCAAGGCTACACCTTC	CSASSGTGQGYTF